The clone carrying this T cell receptor beta chain has a handful of counts. Its antigen is still unknown. In TCRdb, the reads were re-called with MiXCR into one record per CDR3 protein. Of around 900,000 distinct CDR3 sequences detected, about a third appear once; the ten largest clones hold about 14%. This sample stems from a study of T cell repertoires in cytomegalovirus infection. About the study: Evidence of both CMV infection and a matching HLA type came from public TCR beta signatures.

The V and J ends lost 4 bases and 0 bases respectively, with 15 bases between them. CDR3 length equals 17 residues. From germline, CDR1 is SGHTA and CDR2 FQGNSA. The chain links TRBV7-2 to TRBJ1-4, with TRBD1 as a possible D gene (5 bases). The source material was cultured CD8+ T cells from PBMCs, sampled from culture after CMV antigen stimulation. The receptor was isolated from a human donor in good health (CMV status not recorded). Some clones in this sample may be carry-over from other donors' samples. The CDR3 loop is CASSYGRGVATNEKLFF. For the CDR3, the DNA is TGTGCCAGCAGCTATGGGAGAGGGGTAGCAACTAATGAAAAACTGTTTTTT.